The clone carrying this T cell receptor beta chain has more than one count but fewer than ten. The data stem from a study of glioma-infiltrating T cells after dendritic cell vaccination. Study overall: Between about 2002 and 2013, patients got autologous tumor lysate-pulsed dendritic cell vaccines.

The CDR3 loop spans 12 amino acids. The V end lost 2 bases, the J end lost 3 bases, and 5 bases lay between the germline ends. Germline CDR1 is ENHRY and CDR2 is SYGVKD. Profiling relied on immunoSEQ multiplex PCR, and the TCRdb table lists in-frame clones only, not all of them. The data contain tens of thousands of clones, around 90% of them singletons. Selection required adequate fresh-frozen tumor tissue plus more than two years' survival data. None of the glioblastoma patients had an isocitrate dehydrogenase mutation. PBMC were collected before vaccination, two weeks after the third vaccination, and at progression.

This TCR derives from a human donor with glioblastoma. The V and J genes are TRBV10-3 and TRBJ2-7; D is possibly TRBD2 (5 bases). Material: blood, obtained before dendritic cell vaccination. This CDR3 reads CAISEAGYEQYF. The CDR3 nucleotides read TGTGCCATCAGTGAGGCGGGCTACGAGCAGTACTTC.